This entry features one T cell receptor beta chain sequence. The data were obtained in a study of blood T cell repertoires in COVID-19. Overall study: Sample material is recorded as cDNA or gDNA derived from T cells, B-cell-depleted T cells, or PBMCs.

Authors' methods: Reference gene primers were amplified, and this amplification served to estimate nucleated cell counts. Method: immunoSEQ multiplex PCR; TCRdb's copy keeps in-frame clones and lacks some. From that table come the V and J calls and clone size; the DNA was used to work out D and trimming. The top ten hold roughly 4.5% of the sample, which has about 85,000 clones, around 90% seen once. The sequenced sample was peripheral blood. This sequence was found in a woman of 80 years or more with active or convalescent COVID-19.

The CDR3 spells CATSVSRLGDYGYTF. The DNA of the CDR3 is TGTGCCACCAGCGTTTCGAGGTTGGGAGACTATGGCTACACCTTC. The rearrangement uses TRBV15 and TRBJ1-2; D call uncertain. The CDR3 length is 15 residues. CDR1 and CDR2 from the germline V gene are LNHNV and YYDKDF (reference sequence). Trimming left V 5 bases short and J 3 bases short, with 16 bases between.